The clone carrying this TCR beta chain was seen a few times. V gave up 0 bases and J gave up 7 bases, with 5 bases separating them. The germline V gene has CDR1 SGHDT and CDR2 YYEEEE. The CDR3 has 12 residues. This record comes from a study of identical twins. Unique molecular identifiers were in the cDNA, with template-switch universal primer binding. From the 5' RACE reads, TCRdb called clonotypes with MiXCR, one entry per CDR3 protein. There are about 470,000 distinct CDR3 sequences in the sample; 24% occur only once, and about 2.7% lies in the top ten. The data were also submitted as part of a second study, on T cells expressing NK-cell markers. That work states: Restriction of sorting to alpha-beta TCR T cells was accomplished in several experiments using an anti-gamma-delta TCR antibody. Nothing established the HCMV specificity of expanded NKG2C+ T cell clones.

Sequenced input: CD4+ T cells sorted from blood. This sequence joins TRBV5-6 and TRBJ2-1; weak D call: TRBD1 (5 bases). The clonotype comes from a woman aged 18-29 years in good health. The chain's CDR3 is CASSLGQNEQFF. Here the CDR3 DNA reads TGTGCCAGCAGCTTGGGACAGAATGAGCAGTTCTTC.